A single sample gave rise to the 28 T cell receptor beta chains below, sequenced in a study of OX40 agonist ivuxolimab in advanced cancers. Profiling relied on immunoSEQ multiplex PCR, and the TCRdb table lists in-frame clones only, not all of them. The table has roughly 90,000 clones, approximately 91% seen once. The sample was CD4+ or CD8+ T cells sorted from blood, taken in a trial of the OX40 agonist ivuxolimab. Every receptor here comes from an adult with an advanced solid tumor such as melanoma, head and neck, liver or kidney cancer.

The chain joins TRBV7-2 to TRBJ2-1; 14 bases agree with TRBD2. V lost 5 bases to trimming and J lost 6 bases; unmatched junction nucleotides: 9. Germline CDR1 and CDR2: SGHTA and FQGNSA. The CDR3 consists of 17 residues. The CDR3 loop reads CASSHRTTSGRGNEQFF. The CDR3 bases are TGTGCCAGCAGCCACAGGACGACTAGCGGGAGGGGCAATGAGCAGTTCTTC.

The chain employs TRBV18 and TRBJ2-1; no reliable D call. The CDR3 length is 17 residues. V lost 3 bases, J lost 2 bases, and 17 bases lay in between. From germline, CDR1 is KGHSH and CDR2 LQKENI. Written as DNA, the CDR3 is TGTGCCAGCTCACCGCCTGGGAAGGGCATAACCTACAATGAGCAGTTCTTC. Protein: CASSPPGKGITYNEQFF.

The chain carries TRBV7-9 and TRBJ2-3; no firm D call. The CDR3 is 12 residues long. The germline V and J ends were trimmed by 1 base and 9 bases, with 8 bases remaining between them. Germline CDR1 SEHNR, CDR2 FQNEAQ (reference sequence). In DNA form, the CDR3 reads TGTGCCAGCAGCTTAGGGGCCCAGACGCAGTATTTT. Translated, it gives CASSLGAQTQYF.

In its sample, this clone was seen a few times. This chain connects TRBV7-8 to TRBJ2-2; tentatively, D is TRBD1 (5 bases). Germline V gives CDR1 SGHVS, CDR2 FQNEAQ. V was cut by 5 bases and J by 5 bases, with 12 bases left in between. This CDR3 is built from 14 residues. CDR3 coding DNA: TGTGCCAGCAGCCCACGCAGGGATACCGGGGAGCTGTTTTTT. Its translation: CASSPRRDTGELFF.

The chain links TRBV11-1 to TRBJ2-1; 7 positions agree with TRBD2. The CDR3 spans 15 residues. Losses at the gene ends were 6 bases for V and 4 bases for J; bases not matched to a gene: 9. The germline gives CDR1 SGHAT, CDR2 FQDESV (reference sequence). CDR3 protein: CASSLASGVYNEQFF. In DNA, the CDR3 is TGTGCCAGCAGTCTAGCAAGCGGGGTGTACAATGAGCAGTTCTTC.

The chain recombines TRBV5-8 with TRBJ2-3; D perhaps matches TRBD1 (6 bases). In germline, CDR1 is SGHTS, CDR2 YDEGEE. This CDR3 has 14 amino acids. The V end was cut by 4 bases, the J end by 2 bases, with 11 bases between. DNA of the CDR3: TGTGCCAGCAGCAACGGACAGTACACAGATACGCAGTATTTT. Amino acid sequence: CASSNGQYTDTQYF.

This chain uses TRBV5-6 with TRBJ2-5; D unresolved. Germline V lookup: CDR1 SGHDT, CDR2 YYEEEE. CDR3 length equals 18 residues. Trimming cost V 3 bases and J 5 bases, with 26 bases left between them. The CDR3 DNA sequence: TGTGCCAGCAGCTCCCCAAAACGGGCCTCGGAGCTAAGGGAGACCCAGTACTTC. Residues: CASSSPKRASELRETQYF.

The V and J genes are TRBV19 and TRBJ2-3; D is possibly TRBD1 (6 bases). Trimming cost V 6 bases and J 2 bases, with 15 bases left between them. The germline V gene encodes CDR1 LNHDA and CDR2 SQIVND (reference sequence). The CDR3 covers 15 residues. CDR3 amino acids: CASRRQVGFTDTQYF. The CDR3 nucleotides read TGTGCCAGTAGAAGACAGGTTGGTTTCACAGATACGCAGTATTTT.

The chain couples TRBV28 to TRBJ1-6; D is undetermined. This CDR3 comprises 12 residues. CDR1 and CDR2 (germline): MDHEN, SYDVKM. Trimming removed 6 bases at V and 10 bases at J, with 10 bases between. CDR3 nucleotides: TGTGCCAGCAGGGCGAGGAGGTCACCCCTCCACTTT. It codes for CASRARRSPLHF.

The genes are TRBV5-1 and TRBJ2-1; 10 nucleotides align to TRBD2. Trimming removed 0 bases from V and 7 bases from J; junction bases left unmatched: 4. Germline-derived CDR1 and CDR2 are SGHRS and YFSETQ. CDR3 length: 15 amino acids. CDR3 nucleotides: TGCGCCAGCAGCTTGGTTGGACTAGCGGATAATGAGCAGTTCTTC. The encoded protein is CASSLVGLADNEQFF.

This sequence joins TRBV19 and TRBJ2-7; D perhaps matches TRBD1 (7 bases). Per germline, CDR1 LNHDA and CDR2 SQIVND (reference sequence). The CDR3 contains 15 residues. Trimming pared 1 base from V and 2 bases from J, leaving 12 bases between. As DNA, the CDR3 is TGTGCCAGTAGTATAGCGGCGGGACAGCCCTACGAGCAGTACTTC. Translated: CASSIAAGQPYEQYF. The whole variable domain, remainder taken from reference TRBV19 and TRBJ2-7, is DGGITQSPKYLFRKEGQNVTLSCEQNLNHDAMYWYRQDPGQGLRLIYYSQIVNDFQKGDIAEGYSVSREKKESFPLTVTSAQKNPTAFYLCASSIAAGQPYEQYFGPGTRLTVT.

This sequence joins TRBV27 and TRBJ2-7; D remains ambiguous. Germline V gene lookup returns CDR1 MNHEY and CDR2 SMNVEV (reference sequence). The ends were cut back, 7 bases at V and 3 bases at J, with 19 bases in the middle. The CDR3 contains 15 residues. The CDR3 coding sequence is TGTGCCAGCACTACATATAGGGCAGGAATCTACGAGCAGTACTTC. It translates to CASTTYRAGIYEQYF.

DNA of the CDR3: TGTGCCAGCAGTATAGACAGATCCATGAACACTGAAGCTTTCTTT. Protein: CASSIDRSMNTEAFF. The chain couples TRBV28 to TRBJ1-1, with D perhaps TRBD1 (5 bases). The CDR3 has 15 residues. The germline gives CDR1 MDHEN, CDR2 SYDVKM. V was trimmed by 5 bases and J by 0 bases, leaving 13 bases between them.

This clone has only one observation. The chain is built from TRBV4-2 and TRBJ2-3; 12 bases are a match to TRBD2. The junction had 5 bases not matched to a gene; V was cut back by 5 bases and J by 2 bases. The CDR3 is made up of 16 amino acids. Per the germline V gene, CDR1 is LGHNA and CDR2 is YNFKEQ. The CDR3 region is CASSALAGGVTDTQYF. As DNA, the CDR3 is TGTGCCAGCAGCGCACTAGCGGGAGGTGTCACAGATACGCAGTATTTT.

V gene TRBV25-1 combines with J gene TRBJ2-1; 10 bases match TRBD1. V shed 5 bases and J 9 bases; nucleotides not matched to a gene: 10. Per germline, CDR1 MGHDK and CDR2 SYGVNS. This CDR3 has 15 amino acids. CDR3 DNA sequence: TGTGCCAGCAGTCCAGGGGGGGACAGGGGCGTTGAGCAGTTCTTC. This translates into CASSPGGDRGVEQFF.

J is TRBJ1-3 and V is TRBV4-3; D not resolved. The V gene's germline CDR1 is LGHNA and CDR2 YSLEER. V was trimmed by 0 bases and J by 0 bases, leaving 12 bases between them. This CDR3 region has 17 residues. The CDR3 spells CASSQDLYSSSGNTIYF. Written as DNA, the CDR3 is TGCGCCAGCAGCCAAGATCTCTACTCGTCCTCTGGAAACACCATATATTTT.

This clone was recorded once. The gene calls are TRBV19 and TRBJ1-1; possible D gene TRBD1, 6 bases. This CDR3 region has 13 residues. The ends were cut back, 3 bases at V and 6 bases at J, with 11 bases in the middle. Germline values: CDR1 LNHDA, CDR2 SQIVND (reference sequence). The CDR3 DNA follows: TGTGCCAGTAGTATGATGGGGGCTTCTGAAGCTTTCTTT. Its protein is CASSMMGASEAFF.

The chain carries TRBV5-1 and TRBJ2-7; D may correspond to TRBD1 or TRBD2 (5 bases each). The CDR3 spans 16 residues. V gave up 4 bases and J gave up 6 bases, with 23 bases separating them. Germline V lookup: CDR1 SGHRS, CDR2 YFSETQ. CDR3 in DNA: TGCGCCAGCAGCGTTGAAGGGACCATTGGGTACGGCGAGCAGTACTTC. Amino acid sequence: CASSVEGTIGYGEQYF.

This sequence joins TRBV6-4 and TRBJ2-4; D gene ambiguous. Germline-derived CDR1 and CDR2 are MRHNA and SNTAGT. The CDR3 is made up of 14 amino acids. Trimming took 10 bases from V and 4 from J, leaving 17 bases between them. The CDR3 is CATPDFAVKNIQYF. As DNA, the CDR3 is TGTGCCACCCCTGACTTTGCAGTTAAAAACATTCAGTACTTC.

The chain is built from TRBV14 and TRBJ1-4; D gene uncertain. The CDR3 loop spans 16 amino acids. Germline values: CDR1 SGHDN, CDR2 FVKESK. The germline V and J ends were trimmed by 1 base and 5 bases, with 14 bases remaining between them. In DNA form, the CDR3 reads TGTGCCAGCAGCCAAGGTTTCCTGCCTGCAAATGAAAAACTGTTTTTT. This sequence encodes CASSQGFLPANEKLFF.

This chain links TRBV7-6 with TRBJ1-6, with D possibly being TRBD1 (6 bases). Trimming removed 4 bases from V and 7 bases from J, with 14 bases in between. Germline CDR1 reads SGHVS; CDR2 reads FNYEAQ. The length of the CDR3 is 15 residues. The CDR3 sequence: CASSSAGGGNSPLHF. Here the CDR3 DNA reads TGTGCCAGCAGCTCAGCGGGGGGCGGAAATTCACCCCTCCACTTT.

The rearrangement joins TRBV7-8 to TRBJ2-6; D is perhaps TRBD1 (7 bases). V gave up 4 bases and J gave up 0 bases, with 28 bases separating them. The CDR3 consists of 22 residues. Per the germline V gene, CDR1 is SGHVS and CDR2 is FQNEAQ. CDR3 coding DNA: TGTGCCAGCAGCTCCCACCCGGGCGGGACAGCACTAAAATACTCTGGGGCCAACGTCCTGACTTTC. Amino acids: CASSSHPGGTALKYSGANVLTF.

This clone was seen a single time. The chain has TRBV5-6 and TRBJ2-3; no clear D. Between the trimmed V and J ends, which lost 2 bases and 2 bases, there was a span of 9 bases. Germline V gene sequence: CDR1 SGHDT, CDR2 YYEEEE. There are 14 residues in the CDR3. The CDR3 protein is CASSFIATTDTQYF. In DNA, the CDR3 is TGTGCCAGCAGCTTTATAGCTACCACAGATACGCAGTATTTT.

The rearrangement links TRBV7-8 to TRBJ1-2, with D possibly being TRBD1 (5 bases). The CDR3 spans 14 residues. Germline V CDR1 and CDR2: SGHVS, FQNEAQ. The V end lost 1 base, the J end lost 8 bases, and 14 bases lay between the germline ends. CDR3 sequence reads: CASSLVTQGMGYTF. In nucleotides, the CDR3 is TGTGCCAGCAGCTTAGTCACCCAGGGTATGGGCTACACCTTC.

The chain joins TRBV18 to TRBJ2-2, with 11 bases matching TRBD2. CDR1 and CDR2 from the germline V gene are KGHSH and LQKENI. The CDR3 has 16 residues. The J segment lost 5 bases and the V segment lost 3 bases, leaving 5 bases of the junction unmatched. The CDR3 sequence is CASSPTSGSPTGELFF. For the CDR3, the DNA is TGTGCCAGCTCACCCACTAGCGGGAGTCCGACCGGGGAGCTGTTTTTT.

The rearrangement links TRBV5-6 to TRBJ2-5; TRBD2 agrees at 10 bases. The germline CDR1 and CDR2 sequences are SGHDT and YYEEEE. There are 13 residues in the CDR3. CDR3 in amino acids: CGSSGSTKETQYF. The CDR3 region has the DNA TGTGGATCTAGCGGGAGTACGAAGGAGACCCAGTACTTC. The full variable domain, its missing parts supplied by reference TRBV5-6 and TRBJ2-5, is DAGVTQSPTHLIKTRGQQVTLRCSPKSGHDTVSWYQQALGQGPQFIFQYYEEEERQRGNFPDRFSGHQFPNYSSELNVNALLLGDSALYLCGSSGSTKETQYFGPGTRLLVL.

V is TRBV28 and J is TRBJ1-1; D not certain. CDR1 and CDR2 from the germline V gene are MDHEN and SYDVKM. This CDR3 is 14 amino acids long. The ends were cut back, 3 bases at V and 2 bases at J, with 10 bases in the middle. The CDR3 DNA reads as TGTGCCAGCAGTTTTCGGCAGACCAACACTGAAGCTTTCTTT. It is translated as CASSFRQTNTEAFF.

The rearrangement joins TRBV7-9 to TRBJ1-1, with TRBD1 identical over 7 bases. The CDR3 loop spans 14 amino acids. The J segment lost 7 bases and the V segment lost 5 bases, leaving 10 bases of the junction unmatched. From germline, CDR1 is SEHNR and CDR2 FQNEAQ (reference sequence). In nucleotides, the CDR3 is TGTGCCAGCAGCAAGGGACAGATAAAGTATGAAGCTTTCTTT. This translates into CASSKGQIKYEAFF.